Listed below are T cell receptor beta chains from one sample, sequenced in a study of T cell responses to AZD1222 COVID-19 vaccine. Profiling relied on immunoSEQ multiplex PCR, and the TCRdb table lists in-frame clones only, not all of them. The sample carries around 150,000 clones, about 90% recorded once. The source was peripheral blood, collected on day 0 of AZD1222 vaccination. The receptors here all came from an adult in good health. Each CDR3 is given with its conserved first and last residue. The order of the fields is V gene, D gene, clone size, J gene, CDR3 protein, CDR3 DNA. The D gene is left open where the match is weak. Not all rows give a size; the values are once, few, many and, for expanded clones, a class.

V gene: TRBV29-1; D gene: .; clone size: .; J gene: TRBJ2-7; CDR3 protein: CSVEGATDEQYF; CDR3 DNA: TGCAGCGTTGAAGGAGCGACGGACGAGCAGTACTTC
V gene: TRBV18; D gene: .; clone size: .; J gene: TRBJ2-5; CDR3 protein: CASSPQGRETQYF; CDR3 DNA: TGTGCCAGCTCACCACAGGGGAGAGAGACCCAGTACTTC
V gene: TRBV5-1; D gene: .; clone size: .; J gene: TRBJ1-1; CDR3 protein: CASSAVSGPMNTEAFF; CDR3 DNA: TGCGCCAGCAGCGCGGTCTCGGGACCGATGAACACTGAAGCTTTCTTT
V gene: TRBV19; D gene: TRBD1; clone size: few; J gene: TRBJ1-5; CDR3 protein: CASNSGRGMGTGNQPQHF; CDR3 DNA: TGTGCCAGTAACTCAGGTCGTGGCATGGGGACAGGCAATCAGCCCCAGCATTTT
V gene: TRBV5-1; D gene: .; clone size: .; J gene: TRBJ1-5; CDR3 protein: CASSLVDSYNQPQHF; CDR3 DNA: TGCGCCAGCAGCTTGGTTGACAGCTACAATCAGCCCCAGCATTTT
V gene: TRBV29-1; D gene: .; clone size: .; J gene: TRBJ2-7; CDR3 protein: CSVGPNGNEQYF; CDR3 DNA: TGCAGCGTTGGACCGAATGGCAACGAGCAGTACTTC
V gene: TRBV27; D gene: .; clone size: .; J gene: TRBJ2-3; CDR3 protein: CASSLSSTDTQYF; CDR3 DNA: TGTGCCAGCAGTTTATCGAGCACAGATACGCAGTATTTT
V gene: TRBV25-1; D gene: TRBD2; clone size: .; J gene: TRBJ2-3; CDR3 protein: CASSVGLGGRNTDTQYF; CDR3 DNA: TGTGCCAGCAGTGTGGGGTTAGGCGGGAGAAACACAGATACGCAGTATTTT
V gene: TRBV7-3; D gene: .; clone size: .; J gene: TRBJ1-2; CDR3 protein: CASSLDGTPRGYTF; CDR3 DNA: TGTGCCAGCAGCTTAGATGGGACCCCTCGGGGCTACACCTTC
V gene: TRBV28; D gene: .; clone size: .; J gene: TRBJ1-1; CDR3 protein: CASKDRTGRTEAFF; CDR3 DNA: TGTGCCAGCAAAGACCGCACAGGGAGGACTGAAGCTTTCTTT
V gene: TRBV11-3; D gene: TRBD1; clone size: .; J gene: TRBJ2-5; CDR3 protein: CASSLVSGTGEQETQYF; CDR3 DNA: TGTGCCAGCAGCTTAGTCTCCGGGACAGGGGAGCAAGAGACCCAGTACTTC
V gene: TRBV27; D gene: .; clone size: .; J gene: TRBJ2-7; CDR3 protein: CASSSHPSYEQYF; CDR3 DNA: TGTGCCAGCAGTTCCCATCCCTCCTACGAGCAGTACTTC
V gene: TRBV5-1; D gene: .; clone size: once; J gene: TRBJ1-2; CDR3 protein: CASSLELGNYGYTF; CDR3 DNA: TGCGCCAGCAGCTTGGAACTGGGTAACTATGGCTACACCTTC
V gene: TRBV9; D gene: .; clone size: few; J gene: TRBJ1-1; CDR3 protein: CASSVSMNTEAFF; CDR3 DNA: TGTGCCAGCAGCGTTAGCATGAACACTGAAGCTTTCTTT
V gene: TRBV5-1; D gene: .; clone size: .; J gene: TRBJ1-1; CDR3 protein: CASSLDRELTEAFF; CDR3 DNA: TGCGCCAGCAGCTTGGACAGGGAATTGACTGAAGCTTTCTTT
V gene: TRBV6-5; D gene: TRBD1; clone size: .; J gene: TRBJ2-4; CDR3 protein: CASSYFEGAAKNIQYF; CDR3 DNA: TGTGCCAGCAGTTACTTCGAGGGGGCGGCCAAAAACATTCAGTACTTC
V gene: TRBV28; D gene: TRBD1; clone size: .; J gene: TRBJ1-4; CDR3 protein: CASSLWKQGSVGKLFF; CDR3 DNA: TGTGCCAGCAGTTTATGGAAACAGGGGAGTGTCGGAAAACTGTTTTTT
V gene: TRBV4-3; D gene: .; clone size: .; J gene: TRBJ1-1; CDR3 protein: CASSQGTYSRTEAFF; CDR3 DNA: TGCGCCAGCAGCCAAGGGACTTATAGTCGGACTGAAGCTTTCTTT
V gene: TRBV24-1; D gene: .; clone size: .; J gene: TRBJ1-2; CDR3 protein: CATSAGTWGYTF; CDR3 DNA: TGTGCCACCAGTGCGGGGACGTGGGGCTACACCTTC
V gene: TRBV27; D gene: .; clone size: few; J gene: TRBJ2-7; CDR3 protein: CASSFRLPRTYEQYF; CDR3 DNA: TGTGCCAGCAGTTTTCGGCTCCCCAGGACCTACGAGCAGTACTTC
V gene: TRBV7-2; D gene: TRBD1; clone size: .; J gene: TRBJ2-7; CDR3 protein: CASSRTGVSYEQYF; CDR3 DNA: TGTGCCAGCAGCCGTACAGGGGTTTCCTACGAGCAGTACTTC
V gene: TRBV6-5; D gene: .; clone size: .; J gene: TRBJ1-2; CDR3 protein: CASTKGAQGEYGYTF; CDR3 DNA: TGTGCCAGCACTAAAGGGGCGCAAGGAGAGTATGGCTACACCTTC
V gene: TRBV20-1; D gene: .; clone size: .; J gene: TRBJ1-2; CDR3 protein: CSARNYGYTF; CDR3 DNA: TGCAGTGCTAGGAACTATGGCTACACCTTC
V gene: TRBV30; D gene: .; clone size: once; J gene: TRBJ2-7; CDR3 protein: CAWSPFRALRMQYF; CDR3 DNA: TGTGCCTGGAGTCCCTTCCGGGCTCTACGAATGCAGTACTTC